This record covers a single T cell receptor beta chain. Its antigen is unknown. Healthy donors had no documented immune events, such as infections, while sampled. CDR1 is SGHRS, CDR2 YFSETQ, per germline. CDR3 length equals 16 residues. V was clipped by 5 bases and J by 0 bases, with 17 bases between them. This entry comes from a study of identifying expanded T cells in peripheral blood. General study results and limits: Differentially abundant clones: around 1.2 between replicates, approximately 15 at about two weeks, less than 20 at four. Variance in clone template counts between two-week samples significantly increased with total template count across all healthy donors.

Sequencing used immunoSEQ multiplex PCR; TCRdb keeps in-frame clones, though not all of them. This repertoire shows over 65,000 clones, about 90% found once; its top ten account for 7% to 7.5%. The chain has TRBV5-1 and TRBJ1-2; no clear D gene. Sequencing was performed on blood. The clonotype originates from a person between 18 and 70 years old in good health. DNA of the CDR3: TGCGCCAGCAGGCTTACGAGTACAGCAACTAACTATGGCTACACCTTC. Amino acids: CASRLTSTATNYGYTF. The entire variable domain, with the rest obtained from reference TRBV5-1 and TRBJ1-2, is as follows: KAGVTQTPRYLIKTRGQQVTLSCSPISGHRSVSWYQQTPGQGLQFLFEYFSETQRNKGNFPGRFSGRQFSNSRSEMNVSTLELGDSALYLCASRLTSTATNYGYTFGSGTRLTVV.